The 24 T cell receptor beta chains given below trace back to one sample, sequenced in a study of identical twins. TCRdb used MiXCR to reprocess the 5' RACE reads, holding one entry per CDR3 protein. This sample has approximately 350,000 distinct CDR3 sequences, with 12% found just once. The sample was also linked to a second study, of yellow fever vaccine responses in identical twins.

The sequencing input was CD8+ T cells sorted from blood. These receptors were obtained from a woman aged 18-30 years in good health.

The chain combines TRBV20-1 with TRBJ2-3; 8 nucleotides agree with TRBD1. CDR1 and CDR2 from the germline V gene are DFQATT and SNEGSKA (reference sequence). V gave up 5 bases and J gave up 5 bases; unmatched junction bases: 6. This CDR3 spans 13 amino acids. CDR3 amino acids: CSAPQGAVDTQYF. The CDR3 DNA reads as TGCAGTGCTCCCCAGGGGGCTGTAGATACGCAGTATTTT.

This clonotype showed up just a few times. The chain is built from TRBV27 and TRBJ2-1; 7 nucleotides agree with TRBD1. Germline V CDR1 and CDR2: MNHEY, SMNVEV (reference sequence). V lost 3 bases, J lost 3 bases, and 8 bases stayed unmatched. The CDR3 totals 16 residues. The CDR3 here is CASSLTTGVVYNEQFF. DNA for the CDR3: TGTGCCAGCAGTTTGACCACAGGGGTCGTCTACAATGAGCAGTTCTTC.

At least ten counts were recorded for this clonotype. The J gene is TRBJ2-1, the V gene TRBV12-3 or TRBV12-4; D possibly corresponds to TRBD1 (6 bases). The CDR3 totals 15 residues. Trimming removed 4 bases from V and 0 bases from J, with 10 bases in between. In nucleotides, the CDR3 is TGTGCCAGCAGTTACAGGGAGAGCTCCTACAATGAGCAGTTCTTC. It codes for CASSYRESSYNEQFF.

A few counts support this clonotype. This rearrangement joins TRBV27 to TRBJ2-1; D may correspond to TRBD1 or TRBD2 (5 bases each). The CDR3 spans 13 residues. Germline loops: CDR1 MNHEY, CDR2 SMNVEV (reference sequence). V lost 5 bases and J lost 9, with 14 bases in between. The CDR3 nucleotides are TGTGCCAGCAGTAGCAGGCAGGGACGTGAGCAGTTCTTC. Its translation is CASSSRQGREQFF.

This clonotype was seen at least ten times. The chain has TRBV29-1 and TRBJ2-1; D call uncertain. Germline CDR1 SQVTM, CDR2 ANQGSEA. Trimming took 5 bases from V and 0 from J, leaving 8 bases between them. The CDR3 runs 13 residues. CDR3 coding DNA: TGCAGCGTTTTGGGAAGCTCCTACAATGAGCAGTTCTTC. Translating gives CSVLGSSYNEQFF.

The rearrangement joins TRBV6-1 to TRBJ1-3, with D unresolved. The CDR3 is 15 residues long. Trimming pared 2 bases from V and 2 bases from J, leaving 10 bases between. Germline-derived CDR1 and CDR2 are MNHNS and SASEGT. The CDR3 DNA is TGTGCCAGCAGTGAACCGCTGGGTGCTGGAAACACCATATATTTT. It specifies CASSEPLGAGNTIYF.

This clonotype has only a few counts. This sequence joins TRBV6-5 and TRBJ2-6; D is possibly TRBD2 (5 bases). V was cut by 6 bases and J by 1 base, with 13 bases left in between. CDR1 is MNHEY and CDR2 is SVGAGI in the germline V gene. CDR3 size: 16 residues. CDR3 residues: CASSSDRGSGANVLTF. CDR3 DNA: TGTGCCAGCAGCTCGGACCGCGGGTCTGGGGCCAACGTCCTGACTTTC.

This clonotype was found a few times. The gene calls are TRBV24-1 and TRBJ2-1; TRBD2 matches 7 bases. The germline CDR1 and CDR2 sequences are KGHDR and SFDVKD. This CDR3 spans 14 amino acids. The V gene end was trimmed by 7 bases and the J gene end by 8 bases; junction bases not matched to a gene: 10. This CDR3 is CATSPSGPSDEQFF. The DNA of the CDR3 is TGTGCCACCAGCCCTAGCGGACCGTCGGATGAGCAGTTCTTC.

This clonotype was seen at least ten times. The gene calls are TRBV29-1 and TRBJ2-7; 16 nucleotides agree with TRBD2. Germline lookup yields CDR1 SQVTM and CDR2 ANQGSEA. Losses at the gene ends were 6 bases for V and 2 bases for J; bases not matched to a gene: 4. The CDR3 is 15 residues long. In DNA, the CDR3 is TGCAGCGTCGTCGGGACTAGCGGGAGGGCCTACGAGCAGTACTTC. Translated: CSVVGTSGRAYEQYF.

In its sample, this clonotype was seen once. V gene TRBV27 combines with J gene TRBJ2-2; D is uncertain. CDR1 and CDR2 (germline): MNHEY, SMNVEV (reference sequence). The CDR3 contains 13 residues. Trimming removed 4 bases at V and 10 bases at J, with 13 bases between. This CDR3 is CASSSLPSLELFF. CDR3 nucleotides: TGTGCCAGCAGTTCACTCCCCTCCCTGGAGCTGTTTTTT.

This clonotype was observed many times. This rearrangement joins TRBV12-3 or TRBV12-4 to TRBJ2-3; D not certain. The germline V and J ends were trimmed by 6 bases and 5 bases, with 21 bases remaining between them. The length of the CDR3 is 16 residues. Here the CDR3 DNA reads TGTGCCAGCAGCCTGCCGCAATACGGGCCCAAAGATACGCAGTATTTT. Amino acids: CASSLPQYGPKDTQYF.

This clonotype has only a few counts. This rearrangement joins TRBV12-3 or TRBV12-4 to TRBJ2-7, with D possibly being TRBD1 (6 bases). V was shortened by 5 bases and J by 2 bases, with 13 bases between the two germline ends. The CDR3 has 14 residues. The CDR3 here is CASSRGGRAYEQYV. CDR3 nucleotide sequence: TGTGCCAGCAGTCGAGGGGGACGGGCCTACGAGCAGTACGTC.

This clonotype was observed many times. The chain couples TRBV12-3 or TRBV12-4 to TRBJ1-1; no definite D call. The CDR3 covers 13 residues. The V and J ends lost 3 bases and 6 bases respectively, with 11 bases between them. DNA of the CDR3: TGTGCCAGCAGTTTGATAACATCTTCTGAAGCTTTCTTT. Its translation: CASSLITSSEAFF.

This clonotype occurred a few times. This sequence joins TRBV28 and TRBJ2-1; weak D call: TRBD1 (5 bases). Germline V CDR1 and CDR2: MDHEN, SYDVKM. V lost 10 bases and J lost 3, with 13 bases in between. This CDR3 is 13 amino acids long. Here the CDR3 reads CATSDSLYNEQFF. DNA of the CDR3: TGTGCCACCTCCGACAGCCTCTACAATGAGCAGTTCTTC.

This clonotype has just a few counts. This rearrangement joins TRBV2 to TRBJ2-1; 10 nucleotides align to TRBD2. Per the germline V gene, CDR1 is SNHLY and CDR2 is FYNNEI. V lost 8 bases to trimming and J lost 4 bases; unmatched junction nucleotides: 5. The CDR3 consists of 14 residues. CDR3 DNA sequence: TGTGCCAGCTTCGAAGCGGGAGGGTACAATGAGCAGTTCTTC. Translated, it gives CASFEAGGYNEQFF.

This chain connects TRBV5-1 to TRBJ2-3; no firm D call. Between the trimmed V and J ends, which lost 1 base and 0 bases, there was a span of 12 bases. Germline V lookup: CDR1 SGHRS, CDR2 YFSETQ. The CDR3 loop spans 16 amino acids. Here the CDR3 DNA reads TGCGCCAGCAGCTTGCGGACGTCAGAAAGCACAGATACGCAGTATTTT. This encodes CASSLRTSESTDTQYF. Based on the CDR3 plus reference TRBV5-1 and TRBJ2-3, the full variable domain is KAGVTQTPRYLIKTRGQQVTLSCSPISGHRSVSWYQQTPGQGLQFLFEYFSETQRNKGNFPGRFSGRQFSNSRSEMNVSTLELGDSALYLCASSLRTSESTDTQYFGPGTRLTVL.

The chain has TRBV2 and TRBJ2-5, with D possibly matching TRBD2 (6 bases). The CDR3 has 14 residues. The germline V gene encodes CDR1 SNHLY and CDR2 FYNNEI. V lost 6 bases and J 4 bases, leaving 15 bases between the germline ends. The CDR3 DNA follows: TGTGCCAGCAGCGGCACGGGGGTGGTAGAGACCCAGTACTTC. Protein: CASSGTGVVETQYF.

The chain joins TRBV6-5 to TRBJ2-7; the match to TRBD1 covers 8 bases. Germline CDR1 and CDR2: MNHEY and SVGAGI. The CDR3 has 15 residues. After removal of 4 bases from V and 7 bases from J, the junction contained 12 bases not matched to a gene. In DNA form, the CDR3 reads TGTGCCAGCAGTTTCCGGACAGGGCAGTTTACGGAGCAGTACGTC. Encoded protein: CASSFRTGQFTEQYV.

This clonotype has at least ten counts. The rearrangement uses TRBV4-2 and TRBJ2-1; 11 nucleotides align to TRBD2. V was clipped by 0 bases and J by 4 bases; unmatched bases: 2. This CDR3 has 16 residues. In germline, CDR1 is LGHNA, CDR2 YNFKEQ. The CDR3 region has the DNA TGTGCCAGCAGCCAAGATGGGACTAGCGGATACAATGAGCAGTTCTTC. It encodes CASSQDGTSGYNEQFF.

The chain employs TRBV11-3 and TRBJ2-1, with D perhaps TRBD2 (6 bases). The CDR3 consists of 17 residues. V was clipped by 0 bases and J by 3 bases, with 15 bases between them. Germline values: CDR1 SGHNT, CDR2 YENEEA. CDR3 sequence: CASSLDRTSRNYNEQFF. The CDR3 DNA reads TGTGCCAGCAGCTTAGATCGCACTAGCCGTAACTACAATGAGCAGTTCTTC.

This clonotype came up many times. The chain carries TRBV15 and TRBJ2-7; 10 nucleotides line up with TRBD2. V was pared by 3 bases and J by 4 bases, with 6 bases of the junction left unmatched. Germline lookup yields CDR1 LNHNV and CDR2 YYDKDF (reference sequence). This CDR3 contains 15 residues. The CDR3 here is CATSSLAGESYEQYF. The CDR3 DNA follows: TGTGCCACCAGCAGTCTAGCGGGAGAATCTTACGAGCAGTACTTC.

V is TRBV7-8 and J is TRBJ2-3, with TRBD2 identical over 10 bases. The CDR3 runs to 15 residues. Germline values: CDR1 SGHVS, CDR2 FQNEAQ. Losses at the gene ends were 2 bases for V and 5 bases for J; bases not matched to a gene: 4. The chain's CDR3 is CASSLRLAGEDTQYF. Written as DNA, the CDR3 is TGTGCCAGCAGCTTACGTCTAGCGGGAGAAGATACGCAGTATTTT.

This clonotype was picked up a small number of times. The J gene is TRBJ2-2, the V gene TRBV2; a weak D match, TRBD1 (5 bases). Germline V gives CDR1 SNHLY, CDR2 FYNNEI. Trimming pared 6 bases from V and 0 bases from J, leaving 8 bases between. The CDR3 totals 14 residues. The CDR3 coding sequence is TGTGCCAGCAGACAGGAGACGAACACCGGGGAGCTGTTTTTT. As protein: CASRQETNTGELFF.

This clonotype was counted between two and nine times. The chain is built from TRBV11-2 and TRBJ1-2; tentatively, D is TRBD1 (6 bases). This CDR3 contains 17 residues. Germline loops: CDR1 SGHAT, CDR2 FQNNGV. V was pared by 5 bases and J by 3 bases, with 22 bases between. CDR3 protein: CASSARQVPGGDYGYTF. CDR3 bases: TGTGCCAGCAGCGCTAGACAGGTCCCGGGTGGGGACTATGGCTACACCTTC. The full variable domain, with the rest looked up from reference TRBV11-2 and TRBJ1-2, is EAGVAQSPRYKIIEKRQSVAFWCNPISGHATLYWYQQILGQGPKLLIQFQNNGVVDDSQLPKDRFSAERLKGVDSTLKIQPAKLEDSAVYLCASSARQVPGGDYGYTFGSGTRLTVV.